A selection of T cell receptor beta chains follows, all from one sample in a study of shared clonotypes between healthy human individuals. Method: immunoSEQ multiplex PCR; TCRdb's copy keeps in-frame clones and lacks some. This table holds 650,000 to 800,000 clones, about two thirds found once. Sequencing was done on a sample of memory CD4+ T cells sorted from blood. These receptors were obtained from a woman under 40 in good health. CDR3s include the opening cysteine and the closing phenylalanine or tryptophan. D genes are given only for firm matches. Clone size is given for some rows only: seen once, a few or many times, or a class if the clone is expanded.

TRBD1 TRBJ2-1 TRBV7-3 NA TGTGCCAGCAGCTTGACAGGGTTGGAGCAGTTCTTC CASSLTGLEQFF
NA TRBJ2-1 TRBV5-1 NA TGCGCCAGCAGCGCGGCTAGCGCCAGCTACAATGAGCAGTTCTTC CASSAASASYNEQFF
TRBD1 TRBJ1-3 TRBV7-8 NA TGTGCCAGCAGCCTTGGGACAGACTCTGGAAACACCATATATTTT CASSLGTDSGNTIYF
TRBD2 TRBJ2-2 TRBV29-1 NA TGCAGCGTTGCGGGGGGAACCGGGGAGCTGTTTTTT CSVAGGTGELFF
TRBD1 TRBJ2-3 TRBV28 NA TGTGCCAGCAGTTTGGCGGACAGGGCAGATACGCAGTATTTT CASSLADRADTQYF
TRBD1 TRBJ1-2 TRBV6-5 NA TGTGCCAGCAGTAAATCCGGGACAGTTCAAGGCTACACCTTC CASSKSGTVQGYTF
NA TRBJ2-5 TRBV29-1 NA TGCAGCGTTGAAGATCCCATTACAGGGCAAGAGACCCAGTACTTC CSVEDPITGQETQYF
TRBD1 TRBJ1-1 TRBV20-1 NA TGCAGTGCCGGAGACAGGGGGACAGCTTTCTTT CSAGDRGTAFF
NA TRBJ2-5 TRBV4-1 NA TGCGCCAGCAGCCAAAAGAACACGGGACTGCAAGAGACCCAGTACTTC CASSQKNTGLQETQYF
TRBD1 TRBJ1-1 TRBV13 many TGTGCCAGCAGGTTCCTGACAGGGCGGGCAGGCACTGAAGCTTTCTTT CASRFLTGRAGTEAFF
TRBD2 TRBJ2-5 TRBV7-2 NA TGTGCCAGCAGCTTCCAAATCACTAGCGGGAGAGGCGAGACCCAGTACTTC CASSFQITSGRGETQYF
TRBD2 TRBJ2-3 TRBV18 NA TGTGCCAGCTCACCAACGCCCGGGACTACCGAATCTGCAGATACGCAGTATTTT CASSPTPGTTESADTQYF
TRBD1 TRBJ1-2 TRBV19 NA TGTGCCAGTAGCCTTGACAGGGTGGGAGGCTACACCTTC CASSLDRVGGYTF
NA TRBJ2-7 TRBV11-2 few TGTGCCAGCAGCCCTCAGCGCGACTCCTACGAGCAGTACTTC CASSPQRDSYEQYF
NA TRBJ1-1 TRBV19 NA TGTGCCAGTAGCAATCAGGTGGGTGAAGCTTTCTTT CASSNQVGEAFF
NA TRBJ1-2 TRBV18 few TGTGCCAGCTCACCAGGGGACTATGGCTACACCTTC CASSPGDYGYTF
NA TRBJ2-7 TRBV28 NA TGTGCCAGCAGTCCGTCTCGGGGATACGAGCAGTACTTC CASSPSRGYEQYF
NA TRBJ2-2 TRBV28 few TGTGCCAGCACCGGCGGGACGGCCCTGGGGACCGGGGAGCTGTTTTTT CASTGGTALGTGELFF
TRBD2 TRBJ2-1 TRBV4-2 NA TGTGCCAGCAGCCAAGAGACTAGCAGGTTCAATGAGCAGTTCTTC CASSQETSRFNEQFF
NA TRBJ1-3 TRBV28 NA TGTGCCAGCCTTTACAGGGAGGGAAACACCATATATTTT CASLYREGNTIYF
NA TRBJ1-4 TRBV28 many TGTGCCAGCACCACGTACAGGGTTCTGGCAACTAATGAAAAACTGTTTTTT CASTTYRVLATNEKLFF
TRBD2 TRBJ2-1 TRBV14 once TGTGCCAGCAGCTACACTTGGGTAGCGGGAGTGAATGAGCAGTTCTTC CASSYTWVAGVNEQFF
NA TRBJ2-7 TRBV6-5 NA TGTGCCAGCAGGAATCCCGTACTAGAGCAGTACTTC CASRNPVLEQYF
TRBD1 TRBJ1-2 TRBV4-2 NA TGTGCCAGCAGCCCACGGGCGCATGAGACAGGGGGCCATGGCTACACCTTC CASSPRAHETGGHGYTF
NA TRBJ2-3 TRBV18 NA TGTGCCAGCTCAGCGTCTAGCACAGATACGCAGTATTTT CASSASSTDTQYF
NA TRBJ1-5 TRBV6-5 once TGTGCCAGCAGTTACTCTCAGGACGGAAGGCCCCAGCATTTT CASSYSQDGRPQHF
NA TRBJ1-5 TRBV6-1 NA TGTGCCAGCAGTGTCCACCGGGGTAGCAATCAGCCCCAGCATTTT CASSVHRGSNQPQHF
NA TRBJ1-5 TRBV6-1 NA TGTGCCACCCAGGGCCCGACTCGGGCCCAGCATTTT CATQGPTRAQHF
NA TRBJ2-4 TRBV10-3 NA TGTGCCACACAGGGATTAGCCAAAAACATTCAGTACTTC CATQGLAKNIQYF
NA TRBJ2-1 TRBV7-9 NA TGTGCCAGCAGCTTAGAGGGTGAGCAGTTCTTC CASSLEGEQFF
TRBD2 TRBJ2-3 TRBV28 NA TGTGCCAGCAGTTTATGGGCTAGCGGGTCGAGGGATACGCAGTATTTT CASSLWASGSRDTQYF
NA TRBJ2-7 TRBV9 NA TGTGCCAGCAATCTGGCCCAGGGCTACGAGCAGTACTTC CASNLAQGYEQYF
NA TRBJ1-4 TRBV5-1 NA TGCGCCAGCAGTGGCGGGAGCGGAGAAAAACTGTTTTTT CASSGGSGEKLFF
NA TRBJ1-2 TRBV23-1 NA TGCGCCAGCAATCCAGGGATCGGCTACACCTTC CASNPGIGYTF
NA TRBJ1-2 TRBV4-1 NA TGCGCCAGCAGCCAAGAAGGAGGGAACGACTATGGCTACACCTTC CASSQEGGNDYGYTF
TRBD2 TRBJ2-3 TRBV7-3 NA TGTGCCAGCAGCCCCCGGCCTAGCGGCAGCACAGATACGCAGTATTTT CASSPRPSGSTDTQYF
TRBD1 TRBJ1-2 TRBV28 NA TGTGCCAGCAGTCCAACAGGGGCCTATGGCTACACCTTC CASSPTGAYGYTF
TRBD1 TRBJ2-4 TRBV5-4 NA TGTGCCAGCAGCGAAAAACAGGGGGCGAATCAAAACATTCAGTACTTC CASSEKQGANQNIQYF
TRBD2 TRBJ2-7 TRBV6-1 NA TGTGCCAGCAGTGGCCTTAGTCTAGCGGGGTCCTACGAGCAGTACTTC CASSGLSLAGSYEQYF
NA TRBJ1-1 TRBV25-1 NA TGTGCCAGCAAAAGACAGAACACTGAAGCTTTCTTT CASKRQNTEAFF
TRBD1 TRBJ2-7 TRBV4-1 NA TGCGCCAGCAGCCAAATCCGGAACTGGGGACAGAGATACGAGCAGTACTTC CASSQIRNWGQRYEQYF
NA TRBJ2-1 TRBV5-1 NA TGCGCCAGCAGCAGGGGACTCACGGACAATGAGCAGTTCTTC CASSRGLTDNEQFF
TRBD1 TRBJ1-2 TRBV7-9 NA TGTGCCAGCAGCGCAGGGGGCGTAGATGGCTACACCTTC CASSAGGVDGYTF
NA TRBJ2-2 TRBV2 NA TGTGCCAGCATCCAGGAGGTCTCCGGGGAGCTGTTTTTT CASIQEVSGELFF
NA TRBJ2-3 TRBV7-2 NA TGTGCCAGCAGCAATCGCGGGGTCAGCACAGATACGCAGTATTTT CASSNRGVSTDTQYF
TRBD1 TRBJ1-4 TRBV4-1 NA TGCGCCAGCAGCAAGGCCGGGACAGGGATTCTTCTCACAACTAATGAAAAACTGTTTTTT CASSKAGTGILLTTNEKLFF
TRBD2 TRBJ2-1 TRBV19 few TGTGCCAGTAAAGGGGGGACTAGCGGTTACAATGAGCAGTTCTTC CASKGGTSGYNEQFF
NA TRBJ1-5 TRBV2 once TGTGCCAGCAGTGAAGGGACACACGTTCGCAATCAGCCCCAGCATTTT CASSEGTHVRNQPQHF
TRBD1 TRBJ1-4 TRBV7-9 few TGTGCCAGCAGGCCCGGGACAGGGAATGAAAAACTGTTTTTT CASRPGTGNEKLFF
TRBD2 TRBJ2-3 TRBV6-6 few TGTGCCAGCTCGGGACTAGGCACAGATACGCAGTATTTT CASSGLGTDTQYF